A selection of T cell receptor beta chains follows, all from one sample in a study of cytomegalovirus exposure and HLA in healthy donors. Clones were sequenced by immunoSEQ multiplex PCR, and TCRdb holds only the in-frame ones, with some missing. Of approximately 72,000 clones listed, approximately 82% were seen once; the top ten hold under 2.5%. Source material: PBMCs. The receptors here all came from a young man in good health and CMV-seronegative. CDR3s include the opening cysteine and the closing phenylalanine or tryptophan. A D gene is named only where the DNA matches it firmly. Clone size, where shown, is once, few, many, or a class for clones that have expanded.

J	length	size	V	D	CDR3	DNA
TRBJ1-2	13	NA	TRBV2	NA	CASSRQDSRGYTF	TGTGCCAGCAGTCGACAGGACAGCAGGGGCTACACCTTC
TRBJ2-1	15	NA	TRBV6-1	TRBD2	CAAVRTSGRSGEQFF	TGTGCCGCGGTTCGGACTAGCGGGAGATCTGGTGAGCAGTTCTTC
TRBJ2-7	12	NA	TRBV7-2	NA	CASSLIFGEQYF	TGTGCCAGCAGCTTAATCTTCGGCGAGCAGTACTTC
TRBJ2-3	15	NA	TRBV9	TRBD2	CASSASGGPADTQYF	TGTGCCAGCAGCGCTAGCGGGGGGCCCGCAGATACGCAGTATTTT
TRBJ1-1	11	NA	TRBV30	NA	CALLEVTEAFF	TGTGCCCTCTTGGAGGTGACTGAAGCTTTCTTT
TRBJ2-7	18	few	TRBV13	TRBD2	CASSLTSLASGTSYEQYF	TGTGCCAGCAGCTTAACGTCGCTTGCTAGCGGTACCTCCTACGAGCAGTACTTC
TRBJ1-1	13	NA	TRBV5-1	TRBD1	CASSLDTGDAAFF	TGCGCCAGCAGCTTGGATACAGGGGACGCCGCTTTCTTT
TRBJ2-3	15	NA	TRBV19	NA	CASSLHRDPTDTQYF	TGTGCCAGTAGTCTCCACAGGGACCCCACAGATACGCAGTATTTT
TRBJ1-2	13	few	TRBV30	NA	CAWSRDLNYGYTF	TGTGCCTGGAGTCGGGATCTAAACTATGGCTACACCTTC
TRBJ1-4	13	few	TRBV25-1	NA	CASSEGRGEKLFF	TGTGCCAGCAGTGAGGGCAGGGGAGAAAAACTGTTTTTT
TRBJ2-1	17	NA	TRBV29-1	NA	CSVEDPSAEGVGNEQFF	TGCAGCGTTGAAGATCCGTCCGCTGAAGGGGTGGGGAATGAGCAGTTCTTC
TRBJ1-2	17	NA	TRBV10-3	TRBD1	CAISEFLGGAWVDGYTF	TGTGCCATCAGTGAGTTTTTAGGGGGCGCATGGGTCGATGGCTACACCTTC
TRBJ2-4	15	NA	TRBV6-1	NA	CASSEMWGLKNIQYF	TGTGCCAGCAGTGAAATGTGGGGGCTCAAAAACATTCAGTACTTC
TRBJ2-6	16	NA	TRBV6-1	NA	CASSVTGSSGANVLTF	TGTGCCAGCAGTGTGACAGGAAGCTCTGGGGCCAACGTCCTGACTTTC
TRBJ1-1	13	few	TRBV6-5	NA	CASSYLGGTEAFF	TGTGCCAGCAGTTACCTGGGGGGGACTGAAGCTTTCTTT
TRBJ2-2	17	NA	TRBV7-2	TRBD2	CASSLEASGRYTGELFF	TGTGCCAGCAGCTTAGAGGCTAGCGGGAGGTATACCGGGGAGCTGTTTTTT
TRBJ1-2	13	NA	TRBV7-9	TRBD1	CASSAWTGTLYTF	TGTGCCAGCAGCGCTTGGACAGGGACTCTCTACACCTTC
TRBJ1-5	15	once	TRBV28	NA	CASSLQQAYNQPQHF	TGTGCCAGCAGTTTGCAGCAGGCCTACAATCAGCCCCAGCATTTT
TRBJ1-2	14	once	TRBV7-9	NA	CASSLKRGVDGYTF	TGTGCCAGCAGCTTAAAACGTGGAGTTGACGGCTACACCTTC
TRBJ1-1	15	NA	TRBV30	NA	CAWSAAGFQRTEAFF	TGTGCCTGGAGTGCGGCAGGGTTCCAGAGGACTGAAGCTTTCTTT
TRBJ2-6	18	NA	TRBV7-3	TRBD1	CASSLSGTGVSGANVLTF	TGTGCCAGCAGCCTCTCCGGGACAGGGGTCTCTGGGGCCAACGTCCTGACTTTC
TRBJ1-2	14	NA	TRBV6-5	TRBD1	CASSYLRTGYGYTF	TGTGCCAGCAGTTACTTGAGGACAGGTTATGGCTACACCTTC
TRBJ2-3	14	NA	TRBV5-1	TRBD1	CASRTGQITDTQYF	TGCGCCAGCAGGACGGGACAGATCACAGATACGCAGTATTTT
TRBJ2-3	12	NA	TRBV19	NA	CASNGGVDTQYF	TGTGCCAGTAACGGAGGAGTGGATACGCAGTATTTT
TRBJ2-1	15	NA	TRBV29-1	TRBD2	CSVEIPTSGYNEQFF	TGCAGCGTTGAAATCCCGACTAGCGGCTACAATGAGCAGTTCTTC
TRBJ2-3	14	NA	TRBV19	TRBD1	CATRDRGRGVTQYF	TGTGCCACGCGGGACAGGGGGCGGGGGGTTACGCAGTATTTT
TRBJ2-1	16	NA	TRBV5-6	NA	CASSPNPRLAYNEQFF	TGTGCCAGCAGCCCGAATCCTAGACTCGCCTACAATGAGCAGTTCTTC
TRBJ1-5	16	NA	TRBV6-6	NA	CASRAYGQMPNQPQHF	TGTGCCAGCAGGGCCTATGGACAGATGCCGAATCAGCCCCAGCATTTT
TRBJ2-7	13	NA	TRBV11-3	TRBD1	CASSSDRGYEQYF	TGTGCCAGCAGCTCGGACAGGGGGTACGAGCAGTACTTC